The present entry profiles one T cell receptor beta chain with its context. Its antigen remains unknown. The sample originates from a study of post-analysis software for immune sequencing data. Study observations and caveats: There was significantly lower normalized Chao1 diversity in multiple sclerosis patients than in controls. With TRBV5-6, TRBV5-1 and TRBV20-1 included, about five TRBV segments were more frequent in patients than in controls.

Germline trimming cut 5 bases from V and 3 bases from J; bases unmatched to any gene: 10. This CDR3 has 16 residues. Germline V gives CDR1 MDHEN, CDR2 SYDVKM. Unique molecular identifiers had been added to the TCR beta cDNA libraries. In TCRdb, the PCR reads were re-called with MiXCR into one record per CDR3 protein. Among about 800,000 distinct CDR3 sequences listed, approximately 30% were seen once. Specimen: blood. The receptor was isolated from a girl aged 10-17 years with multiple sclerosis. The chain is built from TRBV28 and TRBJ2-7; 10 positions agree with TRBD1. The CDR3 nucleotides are TGTGCCAGCAGTCGAACGACAGGGGGCTCGATCTACGAGCAGTACTTC. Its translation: CASSRTTGGSIYEQYF.